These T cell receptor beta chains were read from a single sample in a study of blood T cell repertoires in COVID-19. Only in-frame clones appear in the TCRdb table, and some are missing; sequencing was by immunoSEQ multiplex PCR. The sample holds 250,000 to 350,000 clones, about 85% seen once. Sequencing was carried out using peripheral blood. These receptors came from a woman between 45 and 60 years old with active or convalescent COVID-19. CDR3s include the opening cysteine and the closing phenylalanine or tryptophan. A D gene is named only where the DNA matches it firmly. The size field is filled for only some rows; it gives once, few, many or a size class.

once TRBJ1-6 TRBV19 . CASSVGGSYNSPLHF TGTGCCAGTAGTGTGGGGGGTAGCTATAATTCACCCCTCCACTTT
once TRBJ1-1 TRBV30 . CAWSVRRVYTEAFF TGTGCCTGGAGTGTACGTCGGGTGTACACTGAAGCTTTCTTT
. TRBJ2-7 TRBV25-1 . CASSAPWTDEQYF TGTGCCAGCAGCGCCCCATGGACAGACGAGCAGTACTTC
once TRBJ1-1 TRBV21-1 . CASSKQSQNTEAFF TGTGCCAGCAGCAAACAAAGCCAGAACACTGAAGCTTTCTTT
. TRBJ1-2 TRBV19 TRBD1 CASTMHETGGDGYTF TGTGCCAGTACCATGCATGAGACAGGGGGCGATGGCTACACCTTC
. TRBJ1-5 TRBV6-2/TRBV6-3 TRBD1 CASSLRGQGQPQHF TGTGCCAGCAGTCTCAGGGGGCAGGGTCAGCCCCAGCATTTT
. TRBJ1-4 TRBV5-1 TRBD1 CASGQGTNEKLFF TGCGCCAGCGGACAGGGAACTAATGAAAAACTGTTTTTT
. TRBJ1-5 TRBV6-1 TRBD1 CASSEFGTGGNQPQHF TGTGCCAGCAGTGAATTCGGGACAGGCGGCAATCAGCCCCAGCATTTT
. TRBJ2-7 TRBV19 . CASSIPNSYEQYF TGTGCCAGTAGTATACCAAACTCCTACGAGCAGTACTTC
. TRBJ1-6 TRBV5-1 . CASSRDTYNSPLHF TGCGCCAGCAGCCGGGACACTTATAATTCACCCCTCCACTTT
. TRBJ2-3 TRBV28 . CASSLPGRLDTQYF TGTGCCAGCAGTTTACCGGGGAGGTTAGATACGCAGTATTTT
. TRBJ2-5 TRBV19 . CASSRGGGAGETQYF TGTGCCAGTAGTAGAGGGGGCGGGGCAGGGGAGACCCAGTACTTC
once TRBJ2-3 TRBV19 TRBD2 CASSKGLVGTDTQYF TGTGCCAGTAGTAAGGGACTAGTGGGCACAGATACGCAGTATTTT
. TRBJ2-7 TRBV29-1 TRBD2 CSVQTRTSGSLGREQYF TGCAGCGTTCAAACAAGGACTAGCGGGAGCTTAGGTCGCGAGCAGTACTTC
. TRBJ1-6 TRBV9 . CASSVGPTGDYNSPLHF TGTGCCAGCAGCGTAGGCCCGACGGGGGACTATAATTCACCCCTCCACTTT
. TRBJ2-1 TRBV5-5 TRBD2 CASSLAAGEFF TGTGCCAGCAGCTTGGCAGCGGGGGAGTTCTTC
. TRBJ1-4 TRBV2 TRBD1 CASRRTGDPTNEKLFF TGTGCCAGCAGGCGCACAGGGGACCCAACTAATGAAAAACTGTTTTTT
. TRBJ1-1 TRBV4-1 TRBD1 CASSQVASRDRDTEAFF TGCGCCAGCAGCCAAGTAGCGAGTAGGGACAGAGACACTGAAGCTTTCTTT
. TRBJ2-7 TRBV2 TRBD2 CACRGSGSSYEQYF TGTGCCTGCCGAGGTAGCGGGAGCTCCTACGAGCAGTACTTC
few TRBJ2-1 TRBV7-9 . CASSLVQNEQFF TGTGCCAGCAGCTTAGTACAGAATGAGCAGTTCTTC
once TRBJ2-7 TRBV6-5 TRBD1 CASIRAGGYEQYF TGTGCCAGCATTCGGGCAGGGGGCTACGAGCAGTACTTC
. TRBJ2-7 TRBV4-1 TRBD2 CASSRGTSDAYEQYF TGCGCCAGCAGCCGAGGGACTAGCGACGCCTACGAGCAGTACTTC
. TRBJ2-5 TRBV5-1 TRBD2 CASSIGLAGQETQYF TGCGCCAGCAGCATTGGACTAGCGGGGCAAGAGACCCAGTACTTC
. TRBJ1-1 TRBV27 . CASSLSLSTFTEAFF TGTGCCAGCAGTTTATCGCTATCAACTTTCACTGAAGCTTTCTTT
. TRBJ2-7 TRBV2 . CASRVFIEDKQYF TGTGCCAGCAGGGTCTTCATCGAGGACAAGCAGTACTTC
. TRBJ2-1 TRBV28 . CASSPEGYNEQFF TGTGCCAGCAGCCCCGAGGGATACAATGAGCAGTTCTTC
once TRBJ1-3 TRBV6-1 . CASSERGFSGNTIYF TGTGCCAGCAGTGAACGGGGGTTCTCTGGAAACACCATATATTTT
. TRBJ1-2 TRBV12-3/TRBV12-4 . CASSLRGSYGYTF TGTGCCAGCAGTTTAAGAGGGAGCTATGGCTACACCTTC
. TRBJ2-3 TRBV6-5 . CASSYGTTSTDTQYF TGTGCCAGCAGTTACGGGACAACTAGCACAGATACGCAGTATTTT
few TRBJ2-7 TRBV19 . CASGARAVGEQYF TGTGCCAGTGGGGCCAGGGCCGTTGGCGAGCAGTACTTC
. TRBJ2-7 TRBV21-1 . CASSKTTGRNYEQYF TGTGCCAGCAGCAAGACGACAGGTAGAAACTACGAGCAGTACTTC
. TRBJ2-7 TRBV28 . CASSLLLGGRGTLYEQYF TGTGCCAGCAGTTTATTACTCGGGGGTAGAGGGACTTTATACGAGCAGTACTTC
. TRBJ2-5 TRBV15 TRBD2 CATSRALAGDGETQYF TGTGCCACCAGCAGAGCTCTAGCGGGAGACGGTGAGACCCAGTACTTC
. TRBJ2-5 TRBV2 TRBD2 CAIGLVDAETQYF TGTGCCATTGGACTAGTTGACGCAGAGACCCAGTACTTC
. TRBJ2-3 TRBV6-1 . CASSDLADTQYF TGTGCCAGCAGTGATTTAGCAGATACGCAGTATTTT
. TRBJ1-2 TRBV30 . CAWSVSGIRGYTF TGTGCCTGGAGTGTATCGGGGATCCGCGGCTACACCTTC
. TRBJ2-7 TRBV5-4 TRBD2 CASSRGLAGEYEQYF TGTGCCAGCAGCCGGGGACTAGCGGGAGAGTACGAGCAGTACTTC
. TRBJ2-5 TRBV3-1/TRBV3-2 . CASSPWRLETQYF TGTGCCAGCAGCCCCTGGAGGCTGGAGACCCAGTACTTC
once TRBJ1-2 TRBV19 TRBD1 CASSIRTGSDSYTF TGTGCCAGTAGTATTCGGACAGGGAGTGATAGCTACACCTTC
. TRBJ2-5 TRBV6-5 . CASRGSAETQYF TGTGCCAGCAGGGGTAGCGCCGAGACCCAGTACTTC
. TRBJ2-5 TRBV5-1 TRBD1 CASSRTGDQETQYF TGCGCCAGCAGCAGGACAGGGGATCAAGAGACCCAGTACTTC
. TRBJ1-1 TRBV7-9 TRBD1 CASSLATGGNTEAFF TGTGCCAGCAGCTTAGCGACAGGGGGGAACACTGAAGCTTTCTTT
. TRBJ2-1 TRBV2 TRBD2 CASMGVAGGDEQFF TGTGCCAGCATGGGGGTAGCGGGAGGGGACGAGCAGTTCTTC
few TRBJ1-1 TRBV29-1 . CSVETNTWNTEAFF TGCAGCGTTGAGACAAACACCTGGAACACTGAAGCTTTCTTT
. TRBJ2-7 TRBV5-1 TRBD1 CASRLGQGAYEQYF TGCGCCAGCCGCCTGGGACAGGGGGCCTACGAGCAGTACTTC
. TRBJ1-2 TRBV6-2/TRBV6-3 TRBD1 CASSATGGRDYGYTF TGTGCCAGCAGTGCGACAGGGGGCCGGGACTATGGCTACACCTTC